The sequence of this T cell receptor beta chain was determined in a study of T cell clonotyping in hematopoietic cell transplantation. The protocol was immunoSEQ multiplex PCR, while the TCRdb copy is restricted to in-frame clones and leaves out a portion. Of some 40,000 clones detected, 95% appear once; the ten largest clones hold approximately 0.9%. Concerning this clone itself: Its target is unknown.

Study-wide results and caveats: After transplant, recipient diversity fell while pathologically expanded clonotypes grew through day 180. Higher Inverse Simpson Index values in graft donor and pretransplant recipient predicted broader posttransplant TCR diversity.

Sequenced sample: peripheral blood mononuclear cells. The TCR was taken from a man aged 25-45 years in good health. Some clones in this sample may be carry-over from other donors' samples.

The CDR3 loop is CSARTAPGRQYF. The CDR3 nucleotides are TGCAGCGCCCGGACGGCGCCGGGGAGGCAGTACTTC. The rearrangement joins TRBV29-1 to TRBJ2-7; maybe TRBD2 (5 bases). CDR1 and CDR2 (germline): SQVTM, ANQGSEA. Trimming took off 7 bases at V and 9 bases at J, with 19 bases between the two ends. The CDR3 runs to 12 residues.